What follows are 16 T cell receptor beta chains derived from one specimen sequenced in a study of T-cell memory formation after mild COVID-19. A single record per CDR3 protein comes from TCRdb applying MiXCR to the 5' RACE reads. The sample records 400,000 to 550,000 distinct CDR3 sequences, roughly 25% being singletons. The sample comprised PBMCs or a T cell subset sorted from them (not recorded which). These receptor sequences come from an adult woman who had mild COVID-19 (a few samples of this study predate the infection). Cell type and time point are not known.

This clonotype was found a few times. This chain uses TRBV24-1 with TRBJ2-2; 9 bases are shared with TRBD1. The ends lost 7 bases at V and 3 bases at J; junction bases unmatched: 5. Germline CDR1 is KGHDR and CDR2 is SFDVKD. CDR3 length equals 15 residues. CDR3 protein: CATRGTGSDTGELFF. The CDR3 DNA sequence: TGTGCCACCAGAGGGACAGGGAGTGACACCGGGGAGCTGTTTTTT.

This clonotype was recorded a few times. The chain employs TRBV29-1 and TRBJ2-1; possible D gene TRBD2, 5 bases. Germline CDR1 reads SQVTM; CDR2 reads ANQGSEA. The V gene lost 3 bases and the J gene lost 6 bases, with 9 bases spanning the gap. The CDR3 totals 12 residues. This chain's CDR3 is CSVDPSPNEQFF. The DNA of the CDR3 is TGCAGCGTTGATCCTAGCCCCAATGAGCAGTTCTTC.

The DNA of the CDR3 is TGTGCCAGCAGCTTTGGTGTCGTCACAGATACGCAGTATTTT. Encoded protein: CASSFGVVTDTQYF. The chain has TRBV5-4 and TRBJ2-3, with D hard to call. The CDR3 extends over 14 amino acids. The V and J ends lost 2 bases and 2 bases respectively, with 9 bases between them. CDR1 is SGHNT and CDR2 is YYREEE in the germline V gene (reference sequence).

This clonotype was observed a handful of times. The V gene is TRBV12-3 or TRBV12-4, the J gene TRBJ2-2, with D hard to call. The CDR3 is 16 residues long. V was cut by 3 bases and J by 0 bases, with 11 bases left in between. CDR3 nucleotides: TGTGCCAGCAGTTTCTTCGGCCACGCGAACACCGGGGAGCTGTTTTTT. This codes for CASSFFGHANTGELFF.

V usage is TRBV6-6 and J usage is TRBJ2-7, with D maybe TRBD1 (5 bases). V dropped 8 bases and J dropped 5 bases, with 10 bases sitting between them. Germline V gene lookup returns CDR1 MNHNY and CDR2 SVGAGI (reference sequence). The CDR3 length is 11 residues. The CDR3 coding sequence is TGTGCCAGCTTCAAAGGGGACGAGCAGTACTTC. Translation: CASFKGDEQYF.

In this sample, this clonotype turned up a few times. The rearrangement links TRBV5-1 to TRBJ1-2; 10 positions agree with TRBD1. The V gene end was trimmed by 4 bases and the J gene end by 2 bases; junction bases not matched to a gene: 11. The CDR3 is 17 residues long. Germline V lookup: CDR1 SGHRS, CDR2 YFSETQ. The CDR3 nucleotides are TGCGCCAGCAGCCTATCAGGGACAGGGGTCGACAACTATGGCTACACCTTC. Encoded protein: CASSLSGTGVDNYGYTF.

The CDR3 nucleotides read TGTGCCACTGGTTGGGGCGGCAATCAGCCCCAGCATTTT. Translating it yields CATGWGGNQPQHF. The chain is built from TRBV12-3 or TRBV12-4 and TRBJ1-5, with D possibly being TRBD1 (5 bases). V was trimmed by 10 bases and J by 2 bases, leaving 12 bases between them. CDR3 size: 13 residues.

V is TRBV24-1 and J is TRBJ2-7; unclear D gene. Germline V gene data show CDR1 as KGHDR and CDR2 as SFDVKD. The V end lost 3 bases, the J end lost 0 bases, and 17 bases lay between the germline ends. This CDR3 has 17 residues. The CDR3 DNA follows: TGTGCCACCAGTGATAGGCCAGGCGTCACGGGCTCCTACGAGCAGTACTTC. Amino acids: CATSDRPGVTGSYEQYF.

This clonotype came up many times. The rearrangement joins TRBV5-1 to TRBJ1-6, with a possible D match to TRBD1 (5 bases). Trimming took off 2 bases at V and 5 bases at J, with 8 bases between the two ends. Per germline, CDR1 SGHRS and CDR2 YFSETQ. This CDR3 comprises 14 residues. The CDR3 DNA reads TGCGCCAGCAGCTTACGGGGACATAATTCACCCCTCCACTTT. It yields the protein CASSLRGHNSPLHF.

This clonotype was counted between two and nine times. This chain joins TRBV13 and TRBJ2-2; D gene ambiguous. The CDR3 length is 12 residues. Germline V gene lookup returns CDR1 PRHDT and CDR2 FYEKMQ (reference sequence). The ends were cut back, 1 base at V and 7 bases at J, with 4 bases in the middle. The CDR3 reads CASSLVFGELFF. As DNA, the CDR3 is TGTGCCAGCAGCTTAGTCTTCGGGGAGCTGTTTTTT.

There are a few counts of this clonotype. The chain combines TRBV6-5 with TRBJ2-7; D not certain. In germline, CDR1 is MNHEY, CDR2 SVGAGI. This CDR3 is 12 amino acids long. Trimming stripped 2 bases from V and 7 bases from J, with 9 bases between. CDR3 loop: CASSYQYGEQYF. The CDR3 coding sequence is TGTGCCAGCAGTTACCAATACGGAGAGCAGTACTTC.

In nucleotides, the CDR3 is TGCGCCAGCAGCCGCCGGGACGGAGGCACAGATACGCAGTATTTT. Translation gives CASSRRDGGTDTQYF. The V call is TRBV4-1, the J call TRBJ2-3; D may correspond to TRBD1 or TRBD2 (5 bases each). V shed 4 bases and J shed 1 base, with 12 bases lying between them. Germline CDR1 reads MGHRA; CDR2 reads YSYEKL. The length of the CDR3 is 15 residues.

The chain uses TRBV6-5 and TRBJ1-2; no reliable D call. CDR1 and CDR2 from the germline V gene are MNHEY and SVGAGI. Trimming cost V 0 bases and J 0 bases, with 20 bases left between them. This CDR3 contains 19 residues. The CDR3: CASSYSSSGRDLANYGYTF. CDR3 coding DNA: TGTGCCAGCAGTTACTCGAGTAGCGGCAGAGACCTAGCTAACTATGGCTACACCTTC.

The CDR3 loop is CASSHRDDGGYTF. The CDR3 nucleotides are TGTGCCAGCAGTCACAGGGATGACGGGGGCTACACCTTC. The gene calls are TRBV27 and TRBJ1-2; D is perhaps TRBD1 (6 bases). Trimming removed 5 bases from V and 8 bases from J, with 15 bases in between. CDR3 length: 13 amino acids. CDR1 is MNHEY, CDR2 SMNVEV, per germline (reference sequence).

This clonotype was counted between two and nine times. The chain is built from TRBV5-1 and TRBJ2-1; no clear D. This CDR3 has 12 residues. From germline, CDR1 is SGHRS and CDR2 YFSETQ. Trimming stripped 5 bases from V and 6 bases from J, with 9 bases between. As DNA, the CDR3 is TGCGCCAGCAGGGCCGGAAGCAATGAGCAGTTCTTC. Amino acid sequence: CASRAGSNEQFF.

The chain has TRBV9 and TRBJ2-1; 9 bases agree with TRBD2. The CDR3 length is 15 residues. With 0 bases clipped from V and 3 bases from J, the junction kept 1 base outside the gene matches. Germline V gene lookup returns CDR1 SGDLS and CDR2 YYNGEE. CDR3 region: CASSVAAGGYNEQFF. The CDR3 coding sequence is TGTGCCAGCAGCGTAGCAGCGGGAGGCTACAATGAGCAGTTCTTC.